The entry below describes one T cell receptor beta chain. After isolation, RNA underwent reverse transcription to generate cDNA as the sequencing template. The method was immunoSEQ multiplex PCR; TCRdb's version includes in-frame clones alone and lacks a portion of them. The table includes 150,000 or so clones, roughly 66% detected once. This record comes from a study of CD8+ T cells in alopecia areata. Material: CD8+ T cells sorted from blood, obtained at week 0. The clonotype originates from a human donor with alopecia areata.

The chain's CDR3 is CASSPRGWSGANVLTF. The CDR3 DNA sequence: TGTGCCAGCAGCCCCCGAGGATGGTCTGGGGCCAACGTCCTGACTTTC. The chain carries TRBV7-9 and TRBJ2-6, with unresolved D. The CDR3 has 16 amino acids. The germline CDR1 and CDR2 sequences are SEHNR and FQNEAQ (reference sequence). Between the trimmed V and J ends, which lost 5 bases and 1 base, there was a span of 12 bases.